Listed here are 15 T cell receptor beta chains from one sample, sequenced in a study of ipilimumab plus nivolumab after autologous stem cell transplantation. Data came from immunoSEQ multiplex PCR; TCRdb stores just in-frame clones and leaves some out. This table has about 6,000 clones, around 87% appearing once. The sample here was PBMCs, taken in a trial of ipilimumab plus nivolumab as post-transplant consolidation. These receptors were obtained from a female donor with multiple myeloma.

The CDR3 nucleotides read TGTGCCAGCAGTTATGCGGGACAGTTCACAGATACGCAGTATTTT. It is translated as CASSYAGQFTDTQYF. The V and J genes are TRBV6-5 and TRBJ2-3, with a possible D match to TRBD1 (7 bases). Trimming removed 3 bases at V and 2 bases at J, with 12 bases between. The CDR3 extends over 15 amino acids. Germline V gene sequence: CDR1 MNHEY, CDR2 SVGAGI.

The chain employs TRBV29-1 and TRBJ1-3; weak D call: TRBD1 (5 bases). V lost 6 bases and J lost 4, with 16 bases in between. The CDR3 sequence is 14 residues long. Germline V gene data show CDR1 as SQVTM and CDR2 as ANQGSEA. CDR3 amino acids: CSVSGTAGGNTIYF. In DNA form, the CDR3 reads TGCAGCGTATCCGGGACGGCTGGGGGAAACACCATATATTTT.

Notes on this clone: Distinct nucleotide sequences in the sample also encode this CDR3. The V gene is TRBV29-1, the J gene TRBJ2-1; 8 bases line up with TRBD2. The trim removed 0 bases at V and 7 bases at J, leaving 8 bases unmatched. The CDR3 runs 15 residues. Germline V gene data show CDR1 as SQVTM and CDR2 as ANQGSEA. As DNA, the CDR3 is TGCAGCGTTGAAGAACTAGCGGCGTACCATAATGAGCAGTTCTTC. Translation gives CSVEELAAYHNEQFF.

The CDR3 sequence: CSVDAGTYEQYF. CDR3 DNA: TGCAGCGTTGACGCTGGGACCTACGAGCAGTACTTC. The V and J genes are TRBV29-1 and TRBJ2-7; D unresolved. The CDR3 length is 12 residues. Germline V gene data show CDR1 as SQVTM and CDR2 as ANQGSEA. V dropped 3 bases and J dropped 2 bases, with 8 bases sitting between them.

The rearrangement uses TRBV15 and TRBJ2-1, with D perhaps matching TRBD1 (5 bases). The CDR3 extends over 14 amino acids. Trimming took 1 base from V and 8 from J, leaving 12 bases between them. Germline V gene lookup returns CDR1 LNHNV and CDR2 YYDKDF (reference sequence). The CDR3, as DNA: TGTGCCACCAGCAGAGGCCTAGGGGTCTATGAGCAGTTCTTC. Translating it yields CATSRGLGVYEQFF.

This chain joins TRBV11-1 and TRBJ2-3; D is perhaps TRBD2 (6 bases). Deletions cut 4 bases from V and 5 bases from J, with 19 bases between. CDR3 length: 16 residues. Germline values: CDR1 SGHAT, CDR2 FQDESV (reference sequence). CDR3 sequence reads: CASSSRPGEVGDTQYF. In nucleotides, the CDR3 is TGTGCCAGCAGCTCCCGACCGGGGGAGGTGGGAGATACGCAGTATTTT.

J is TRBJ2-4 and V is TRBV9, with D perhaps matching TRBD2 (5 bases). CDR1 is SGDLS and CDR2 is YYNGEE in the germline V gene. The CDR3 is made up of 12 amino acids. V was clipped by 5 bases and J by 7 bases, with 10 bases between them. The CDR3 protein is CASSPGGNIQYF. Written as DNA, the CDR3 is TGTGCCAGCAGTCCTGGAGGTAACATTCAGTACTTC.

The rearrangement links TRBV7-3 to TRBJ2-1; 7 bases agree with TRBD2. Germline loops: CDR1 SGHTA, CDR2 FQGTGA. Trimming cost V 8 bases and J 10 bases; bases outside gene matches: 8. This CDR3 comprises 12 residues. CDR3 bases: TGTGCCAGCGGGAGGGCCCCCGACGAGCAGTTCTTC. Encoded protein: CASGRAPDEQFF.

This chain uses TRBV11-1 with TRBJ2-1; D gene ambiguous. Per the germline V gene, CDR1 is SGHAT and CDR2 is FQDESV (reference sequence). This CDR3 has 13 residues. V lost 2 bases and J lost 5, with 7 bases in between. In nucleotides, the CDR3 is TGTGCCAGCAGCTTAAGACCCGACAATGAGCAGTTCTTC. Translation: CASSLRPDNEQFF.

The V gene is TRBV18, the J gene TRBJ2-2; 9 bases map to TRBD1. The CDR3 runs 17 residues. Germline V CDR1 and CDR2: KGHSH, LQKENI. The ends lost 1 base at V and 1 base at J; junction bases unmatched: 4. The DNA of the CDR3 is TGTGCCAGCTCACCACTTTCGACAGGGGGGAACACCGGGGAGCTGTTTTTT. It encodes CASSPLSTGGNTGELFF.

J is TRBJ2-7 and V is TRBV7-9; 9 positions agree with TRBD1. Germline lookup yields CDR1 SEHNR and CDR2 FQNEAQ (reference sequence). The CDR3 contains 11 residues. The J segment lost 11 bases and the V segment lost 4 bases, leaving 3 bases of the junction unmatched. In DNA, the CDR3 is TGTGCCAGCAGCTCTGGGACAGGGAAGTACTTC. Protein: CASSSGTGKYF.

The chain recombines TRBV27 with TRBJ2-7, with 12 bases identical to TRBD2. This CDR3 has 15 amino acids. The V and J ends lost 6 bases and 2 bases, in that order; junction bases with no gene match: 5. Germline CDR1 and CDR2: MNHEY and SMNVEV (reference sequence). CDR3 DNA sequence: TGTGCCAGCAGCCTAAGGACTAGCGGGACCTACGAGCAGTACTTC. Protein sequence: CASSLRTSGTYEQYF.

CDR3 in amino acids: CASSGDGLNEKLFF. The CDR3 coding sequence is TGCGCCAGCAGCGGGGACGGGTTGAATGAAAAACTGTTTTTT. The chain is built from TRBV5-1 and TRBJ1-4, with a tentative D call TRBD1 (5 bases). This CDR3 is 14 amino acids long. Germline V gives CDR1 SGHRS, CDR2 YFSETQ. Trimming removed 4 bases from V and 5 bases from J, with 12 bases in between. Drawing the rest from reference TRBV5-1 and TRBJ1-4, the complete variable domain is KAGVTQTPRYLIKTRGQQVTLSCSPISGHRSVSWYQQTPGQGLQFLFEYFSETQRNKGNFPGRFSGRQFSNSRSEMNVSTLELGDSALYLCASSGDGLNEKLFFGSGTQLSVL.

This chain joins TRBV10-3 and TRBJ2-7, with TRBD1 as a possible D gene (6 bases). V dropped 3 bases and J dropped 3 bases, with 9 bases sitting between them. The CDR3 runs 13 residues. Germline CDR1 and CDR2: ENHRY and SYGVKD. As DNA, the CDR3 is TGTGCCATCAGTGATGGACAGCTCTACGAGCAGTACTTC. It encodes CAISDGQLYEQYF.

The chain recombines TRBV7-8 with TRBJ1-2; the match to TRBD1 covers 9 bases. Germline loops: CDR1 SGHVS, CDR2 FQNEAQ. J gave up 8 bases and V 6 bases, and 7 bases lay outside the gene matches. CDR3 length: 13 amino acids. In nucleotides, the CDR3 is TGTGCCAGCAGTCGGGACAGGGCTTTCGGCTACACCTTC. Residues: CASSRDRAFGYTF.